This TCR beta chain was identified in a study of blood T cells in healthy people across ages. Trimming removed 1 base at V and 4 bases at J, with 11 bases between. CDR3 length: 16 residues. Germline V gene lookup returns CDR1 MNHEY and CDR2 SMNVEV (reference sequence). Each donor had around 9.8 milliliters of peripheral blood drawn. This clonotype was seen a few times. Next came a second PCR, run for about 7 to 12 cycles, which used a sample-barcoded 5' primer along with a J-beta primer mix. TCRdb analysed the 5' RACE reads with MiXCR anew, one entry per CDR3 protein. Found here are about 1.6 million distinct CDR3 sequences, approximately 32% of them singletons; the top ten hold approximately 11%.

Material: blood. This sequence originates from a woman aged 25 to 39 in good health. This rearrangement joins TRBV27 to TRBJ2-6, with D possibly TRBD2 on 5 matching bases. Here the CDR3 DNA reads TGTGCCAGCAGTTTATTTCGGACTCCCGGGGCCAACGTCCTGACTTTC. Protein: CASSLFRTPGANVLTF.